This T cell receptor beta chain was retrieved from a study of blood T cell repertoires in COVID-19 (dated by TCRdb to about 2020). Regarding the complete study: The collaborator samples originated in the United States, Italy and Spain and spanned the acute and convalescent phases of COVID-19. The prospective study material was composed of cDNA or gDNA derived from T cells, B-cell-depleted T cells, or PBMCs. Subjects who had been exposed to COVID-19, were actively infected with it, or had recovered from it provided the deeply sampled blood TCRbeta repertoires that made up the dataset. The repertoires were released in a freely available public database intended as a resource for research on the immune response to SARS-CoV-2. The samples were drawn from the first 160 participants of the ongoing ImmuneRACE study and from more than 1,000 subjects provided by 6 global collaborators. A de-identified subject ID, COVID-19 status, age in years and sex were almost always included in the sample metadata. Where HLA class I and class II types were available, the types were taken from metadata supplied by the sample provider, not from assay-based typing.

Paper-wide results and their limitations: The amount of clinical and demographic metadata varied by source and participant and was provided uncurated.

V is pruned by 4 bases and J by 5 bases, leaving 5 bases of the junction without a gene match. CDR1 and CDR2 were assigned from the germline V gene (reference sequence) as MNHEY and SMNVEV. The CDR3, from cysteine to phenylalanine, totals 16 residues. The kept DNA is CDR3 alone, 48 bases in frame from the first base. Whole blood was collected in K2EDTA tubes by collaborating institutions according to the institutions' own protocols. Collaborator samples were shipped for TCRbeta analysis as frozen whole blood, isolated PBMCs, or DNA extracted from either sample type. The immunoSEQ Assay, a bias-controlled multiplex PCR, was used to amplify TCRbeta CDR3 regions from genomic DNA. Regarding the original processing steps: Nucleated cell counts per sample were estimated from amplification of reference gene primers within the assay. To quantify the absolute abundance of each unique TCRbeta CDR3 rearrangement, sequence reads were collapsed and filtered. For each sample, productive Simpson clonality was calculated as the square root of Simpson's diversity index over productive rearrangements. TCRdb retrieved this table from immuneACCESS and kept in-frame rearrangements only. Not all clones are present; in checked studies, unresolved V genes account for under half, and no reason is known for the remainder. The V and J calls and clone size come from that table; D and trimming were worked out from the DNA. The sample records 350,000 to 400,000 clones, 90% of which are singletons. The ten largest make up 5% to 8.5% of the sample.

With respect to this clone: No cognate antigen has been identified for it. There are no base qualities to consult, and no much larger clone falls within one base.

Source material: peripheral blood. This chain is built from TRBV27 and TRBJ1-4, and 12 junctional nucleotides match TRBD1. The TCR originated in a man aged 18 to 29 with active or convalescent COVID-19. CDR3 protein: CASSSRGQGANEKLFF. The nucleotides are TGTGCCAGCAGTTCGAGGGGACAGGGGGCGAATGAAAAACTGTTTTTT.